Shown below are 8 T cell receptor beta chains from a single sample sequenced in a study of T-cell reconstitution after alpha-beta-depleted transplantation in children. Unique molecular identifiers were incorporated into the prepared TCRbeta library. Using its own MiXCR run on the PCR reads, TCRdb lists one record per CDR3 protein. Counted here are 540,000 or so distinct CDR3 sequences, under 25% occurring once; the ten biggest clones make up roughly 13%. This sample comprised PBMCs, mostly from graft donor cells, obtained 360 days after TCRalphabeta/CD19-depleted stem cell transplant. These receptors were obtained from a boy in the first two years of life who had a stem cell transplant for acute myeloid leukemia, so the T cells may come from the graft donor.

The chain combines TRBV18 with TRBJ2-1, with D possibly matching TRBD1 (6 bases). V dropped 5 bases and J dropped 9 bases, with 14 bases sitting between them. The CDR3 spans 13 residues. Looked up from germline, CDR1 is KGHSH and CDR2 is LQKENI. CDR3 DNA: TGTGCCAGCTCAGAGACAGGCACTGGTGAGCAGTTCTTC. Its protein is CASSETGTGEQFF.

This clonotype was seen more than once but under ten times. The chain is built from TRBV20-1 and TRBJ1-1, with D perhaps TRBD1 (5 bases). The CDR3 contains 15 residues. V was pared by 6 bases and J by 2 bases, with 19 bases between. CDR1 is DFQATT, CDR2 SNEGSKA, per germline (reference sequence). As DNA, the CDR3 is TGCAGTGCCCCCCGGGGGAACAGGCGAAACACTGAAGCTTTCTTT. Translating it yields CSAPRGNRRNTEAFF.

V gene TRBV5-1 combines with J gene TRBJ1-1; 8 positions match TRBD1. CDR3 size: 15 residues. CDR1 and CDR2 from the germline V gene are SGHRS and YFSETQ. V was clipped by 1 base and J by 1 base; unmatched bases: 3. CDR3 coding DNA: TGCGCCAGCAGCTTGCAGGGGGCGTCGAACACTGAAGCTTTCTTT. It yields the protein CASSLQGASNTEAFF.

This clonotype appeared a few times. The chain recombines TRBV5-1 with TRBJ2-1, with 7 bases fitting TRBD2. Germline V gene sequence: CDR1 SGHRS, CDR2 YFSETQ. Trimming removed 1 base from V and 4 bases from J; junction bases left unmatched: 5. The CDR3 has 15 residues. The CDR3 region is CASSLQGGKYNEQFF. The CDR3, as DNA: TGCGCCAGCAGCTTGCAGGGAGGGAAGTACAATGAGCAGTTCTTC.

This clonotype has a single count. V usage is TRBV28 and J usage is TRBJ2-7; TRBD1 matches at 7 bases. The CDR3 has 15 residues. Trimming cost V 6 bases and J 4 bases; bases outside gene matches: 12. Germline CDR1 and CDR2: MDHEN and SYDVKM. CDR3 coding DNA: TGTGCCAGCAGCCCGCCCCTCGACAGGGTATACGAGCAGTACGTC. Protein sequence: CASSPPLDRVYEQYV.

Of note for this clonotype: The conserved final phenylalanine or tryptophan is absent from the CDR3, which likely points to a read error. This rearrangement joins TRBV6-1 to TRBJ1-1; D is perhaps TRBD1 (6 bases). The CDR3 extends over 14 amino acids. Germline V lookup: CDR1 MNHNS, CDR2 SASEGT. With 6 bases removed from V and 3 bases from J, the gap between germline ends came to 14 bases. CDR3 DNA sequence: TGTGCCAGCAGAGTGGGGGCGGGCGACACTGAAGCTTTCTGT. Translation gives CASRVGAGDTEAFC.

The V call is TRBV5-5, the J call TRBJ1-1; a weak D match, TRBD1 (5 bases). The CDR3 spans 14 residues. Trimming left V 3 bases short and J 5 bases short, with 14 bases between. Germline V gene sequence: CDR1 SGHKS, CDR2 YYEKEE (reference sequence). The CDR3 nucleotides read TGTGCCAGCAGCTCCAGGGTGGTTAGGACTGAAGCTTTCTTT. It yields the protein CASSSRVVRTEAFF.

This clonotype was seen a handful of times. The gene calls are TRBV24-1 and TRBJ2-3, with a possible D match to TRBD2 (6 bases). Trimming shortened V by 5 bases and J by 6 bases, and 14 bases separated the two germline ends. The CDR3 length is 14 residues. Germline CDR1 reads KGHDR; CDR2 reads SFDVKD. DNA for the CDR3: TGTGCCACCAGTGTTCCGGACTACTGGGATACGCAGTATTTT. Translation: CATSVPDYWDTQYF.